This T cell receptor (beta chain) was documented in a study of blood T cell repertoires in COVID-19 (dated by TCRdb to 2018 to 2021). As for the study more broadly: The collaborator samples originated in the United States, Italy and Spain and spanned the acute and convalescent phases of COVID-19. The prospective study material was composed of cDNA or gDNA derived from T cells, B-cell-depleted T cells, or PBMCs. Deeply sampled blood TCRbeta repertoires from subjects exposed to, actively infected with, or recovered from COVID-19 were included in the dataset. The repertoires were released in a freely available public database meant as a resource for research on the immune response to SARS-CoV-2. The samples were drawn from the first 160 participants of the ongoing ImmuneRACE study and from some 1,300 subjects provided by 6 global collaborators. Nearly every sample came with metadata listing a de-identified subject ID, COVID-19 status, age in years and sex. HLA class I and class II types, where available, came from metadata supplied by the sample provider rather than from assay-based typing.

A remark on this clone: Its antigen target is currently unknown. No clone much larger than this one lies a single base away; base qualities are absent.

In the germline V gene, CDR1 corresponds to MGHRA and CDR2 to YSYEKL. The CDR3 covers 15 residues, taking in both the cysteine and the phenylalanine. The CDR3 DNA has 45 bases and is translated from base 1. V is reduced by 4 bases and J by 7 bases, leaving a spacing of 17 bases between them. Whole blood was collected in K2EDTA tubes by collaborating institutions according to the institutions' own protocols. For TCRbeta analysis, collaborators shipped samples as frozen whole blood, isolated PBMCs, or DNA extracted from either of those sample types. Results the study describes overall, beyond this receptor: The quantity of clinical and demographic metadata differed by source and by participant and was supplied without curation.

TCRbeta CDR3 regions were amplified from genomic DNA by means of the immunoSEQ Assay, a bias-controlled multiplex PCR. In the original analysis: The number of nucleated cells in each sample was estimated by amplification of reference gene primers within the assay. To quantify the absolute abundance of each unique TCRbeta CDR3 rearrangement, sequence reads were collapsed and filtered. For each sample, productive Simpson clonality was calculated as the square root of Simpson's diversity index across productive rearrangements. Not all clones reach the TCRdb copy of this immuneACCESS table, which keeps in-frame sequences only. Checked studies attribute under half of the gap to unresolved V genes and leave the rest unexplained. That table furnishes V, J and clone size, whereas the DNA furnished D and trimming. The table for this sample lists some 220,000 clones; around 80% of them were counted only once. The ten largest clones add up to approximately 7.2% of the sample.

Recombination joined TRBV4-1 with TRBJ1-5; a tentative D call is TRBD1 (5 bases match). The receptor was derived from a woman aged 65 to 85 with acute or convalescent COVID-19. Sequences were obtained from peripheral blood. The CDR3 protein: CASSPSDRREQPQHF. The sequenced DNA: TGCGCCAGCAGCCCCTCTGACAGACGAGAGCAGCCCCAGCATTTT.